The rows below give T cell receptor beta chains drawn from one sample of a study of CD8 T cells in ankylosing spondylitis. One entry per CDR3 protein results from TCRdb running MiXCR on the 5' RACE reads. The data contain 75,000 to 95,000 distinct CDR3 sequences, around 8.5% of them singletons. The sequencing sample was made of blood, either unsorted or a sorted T cell fraction (not recorded which). These receptors were obtained from a male donor with ankylosing spondylitis. Both conserved end residues are part of each CDR3. The D gene is left open where the match is weak. Rows may omit the clone size; those that give it use once, few, many or a size class.

J gene: TRBJ1-5
clone size: many
V gene: TRBV15
D gene: NA
CDR3 length: 14
CDR3 DNA: TGTGCCACCAGCAGAGATCTCGGGGCCCAGCCCCAGCATTTT
CDR3 protein: CATSRDLGAQPQHF

J gene: TRBJ2-7
clone size: NA
V gene: TRBV5-1
D gene: NA
CDR3 length: 13
CDR3 DNA: TGCCCCAGCAGCTTATCCGGGAACTACGAGCAGTACTTC
CDR3 protein: CPSSLSGNYEQYF

J gene: TRBJ2-1
clone size: hyperexpanded
V gene: TRBV18
D gene: NA
CDR3 length: 16
CDR3 DNA: TGTGCCAGCTCACCACCGCAGGGTGGGGCCTACAATGAGCAGTTCTTC
CDR3 protein: CASSPPQGGAYNEQFF

J gene: TRBJ2-7
clone size: NA
V gene: TRBV11-2
D gene: NA
CDR3 length: 16
CDR3 DNA: TGTGCCAGCAGCTCCTCCCGGGGCCGAAGCTCCTACGAGCAGTACTTC
CDR3 protein: CASSSSRGRSSYEQYF

J gene: TRBJ1-5
clone size: many
V gene: TRBV4-1
D gene: TRBD1
CDR3 length: 16
CDR3 DNA: TGCGCCAGCAGCCAAGGACAGGGAAATAGCAATCAGCCCCAGCATTTT
CDR3 protein: CASSQGQGNSNQPQHF

J gene: TRBJ1-1
clone size: NA
V gene: TRBV20-1
D gene: NA
CDR3 length: 13
CDR3 DNA: TGCAGTGCTCCGTCCGTGGGGGGCACTGAAGCTTTCTTT
CDR3 protein: CSAPSVGGTEAFF

J gene: TRBJ1-6
clone size: few
V gene: TRBV27
D gene: NA
CDR3 length: 16
CDR3 DNA: TGTGCCAGCAGTTTCCAGACAGCTATCTTAAATTCACCCCTCCACTTT
CDR3 protein: CASSFQTAILNSPLHF

J gene: TRBJ2-1
clone size: few
V gene: TRBV12-3/TRBV12-4
D gene: NA
CDR3 length: 10
CDR3 DNA: TGTGCCACTGGGGGGCATGAGCAGTTCTTC
CDR3 protein: CATGGHEQFF

J gene: TRBJ2-1
clone size: NA
V gene: TRBV20-1
D gene: NA
CDR3 length: 11
CDR3 DNA: TGCAGCGATGAGTCCTTCGATGAGCAGTTCTTC
CDR3 protein: CSDESFDEQFF

J gene: TRBJ2-3
clone size: few
V gene: TRBV10-3
D gene: TRBD2
CDR3 length: 16
CDR3 DNA: TGTGCCATCGCCATGGCTAGCGGGCTTAGCACAGATACGCAGTATTTT
CDR3 protein: CAIAMASGLSTDTQYF

J gene: TRBJ1-1
clone size: few
V gene: TRBV6-1
D gene: NA
CDR3 length: 14
CDR3 DNA: TGTGCCAGCAGGAGGCCCGGTGGTGGCACTGAAGCTTTCTTT
CDR3 protein: CASRRPGGGTEAFF

J gene: TRBJ1-5
clone size: many
V gene: TRBV11-2
D gene: NA
CDR3 length: 15
CDR3 DNA: TGTGCCAGCAGCTTAGACGGGGGGAGCAATCAGCCCCAGCATTTT
CDR3 protein: CASSLDGGSNQPQHF

J gene: TRBJ1-5
clone size: few
V gene: TRBV20-1
D gene: TRBD1
CDR3 length: 18
CDR3 DNA: TGCAGTGCTAGAGCCCCAGGGGGCGAATATTCCAGCAATCAGCCCCAGCATTTT
CDR3 protein: CSARAPGGEYSSNQPQHF

J gene: TRBJ1-5
clone size: many
V gene: TRBV7-9
D gene: NA
CDR3 length: 15
CDR3 DNA: TGTGCCAGCAGCCACACCGGGGTTGGGGGTCAGCCCCAGCATTTT
CDR3 protein: CASSHTGVGGQPQHF

J gene: TRBJ2-7
clone size: many
V gene: TRBV11-2
D gene: NA
CDR3 length: 14
CDR3 DNA: TGTGCCAGCAGCCTTTCCGGAGTCCCCTACGAGCAGTACTTC
CDR3 protein: CASSLSGVPYEQYF

J gene: TRBJ2-1
clone size: many
V gene: TRBV10-3
D gene: TRBD1
CDR3 length: 15
CDR3 DNA: TGTGCCATCAGTGGGACAGGGCTCTCTAACAATGAGCAGTTCTTC
CDR3 protein: CAISGTGLSNNEQFF

J gene: TRBJ1-6
clone size: many
V gene: TRBV30
D gene: NA
CDR3 length: 11
CDR3 DNA: TGTGCCTGGGGGGCAAATTCACCCCTCCACTTT
CDR3 protein: CAWGANSPLHF

J gene: TRBJ2-1
clone size: few
V gene: TRBV11-3
D gene: NA
CDR3 length: 11
CDR3 DNA: TGTGCCAGCAGCTCGGGCGGGGCGCAGTTCTTC
CDR3 protein: CASSSGGAQFF

J gene: TRBJ2-5
clone size: NA
V gene: TRBV7-2
D gene: NA
CDR3 length: 15
CDR3 DNA: TGTGCCAGCAGCTTCGCTGGGCGGAATCAAGAGACCCAGTACTTC
CDR3 protein: CASSFAGRNQETQYF

J gene: TRBJ2-2
clone size: many
V gene: TRBV11-2
D gene: NA
CDR3 length: 11
CDR3 DNA: TGTGCCAGCAGTCCGCCCGGGGAGCTGTTTTTT
CDR3 protein: CASSPPGELFF

J gene: TRBJ2-1
clone size: many
V gene: TRBV27
D gene: TRBD2
CDR3 length: 12
CDR3 DNA: TGTGCCAGCAAGGGACTAGAAAATGAGCAGTTCTTC
CDR3 protein: CASKGLENEQFF

J gene: TRBJ2-5
clone size: few
V gene: TRBV6-5
D gene: NA
CDR3 length: 15
CDR3 DNA: TGTGCCAGCAGTTACCTTGGGACCCCTGAGGAGACCCAGTACTTC
CDR3 protein: CASSYLGTPEETQYF

J gene: TRBJ2-7
clone size: many
V gene: TRBV7-2
D gene: TRBD1
CDR3 length: 14
CDR3 DNA: TGTGCCAGCAGCTTAGGACAGGGCAACTACGAGCAGTACTTC
CDR3 protein: CASSLGQGNYEQYF

J gene: TRBJ1-3
clone size: many
V gene: TRBV20-1
D gene: TRBD1
CDR3 length: 16
CDR3 DNA: TGCAGTGCTAGAGATCGGGACAGGTACTCTGGAAACACCATATATTTT
CDR3 protein: CSARDRDRYSGNTIYF

J gene: TRBJ2-1
clone size: NA
V gene: TRBV2
D gene: TRBD2
CDR3 length: 15
CDR3 DNA: TGTGCCAGCACCCTTGGGAGGGGAGTCTACAATGAGCAGTTCTTC
CDR3 protein: CASTLGRGVYNEQFF

J gene: TRBJ2-1
clone size: few
V gene: TRBV5-6
D gene: NA
CDR3 length: 15
CDR3 DNA: TGTGCCAGCAGCTCGGACATCGCTTTCTACAATGAGCAGTTCTTC
CDR3 protein: CASSSDIAFYNEQFF

J gene: TRBJ1-5
clone size: many
V gene: TRBV6-2/TRBV6-3
D gene: NA
CDR3 length: 14
CDR3 DNA: TGTGCCAGCAGTACTCGGACAGACAATCAGCCCCAGCATTTT
CDR3 protein: CASSTRTDNQPQHF

J gene: TRBJ2-3
clone size: few
V gene: TRBV7-8
D gene: TRBD2
CDR3 length: 15
CDR3 DNA: TGTGCCAGCAGCTTTAGCGGGAGAAATGCAGATACGCAGTATTTT
CDR3 protein: CASSFSGRNADTQYF

J gene: TRBJ1-1
clone size: few
V gene: TRBV6-6
D gene: NA
CDR3 length: 12
CDR3 DNA: TGTGCCAGCAGTCCTGGACCCATTGAAGCTTTCTTT
CDR3 protein: CASSPGPIEAFF

J gene: TRBJ2-3
clone size: few
V gene: TRBV7-9
D gene: TRBD2
CDR3 length: 16
CDR3 DNA: TGTGCCAGCAGCCCTCCGGGACTAGCAGGCACAGATACGCAGTATTTT
CDR3 protein: CASSPPGLAGTDTQYF

J gene: TRBJ2-1
clone size: many
V gene: TRBV5-1
D gene: TRBD2
CDR3 length: 15
CDR3 DNA: TGCGCCAGCAGCTTGAGTCGCGGGACTAAAAATGAGCAGTTCTTC
CDR3 protein: CASSLSRGTKNEQFF

J gene: TRBJ2-1
clone size: medium-sized
V gene: TRBV10-3
D gene: NA
CDR3 length: 16
CDR3 DNA: TGTGCCATCAGTTCAAGGGACGGAGCTTCGGACAATGAGCAGTTCTTC
CDR3 protein: CAISSRDGASDNEQFF

J gene: TRBJ1-2
clone size: many
V gene: TRBV28
D gene: NA
CDR3 length: 16
CDR3 DNA: TGTGCCAGCAGTCCCCGGTGGGGTCAACTTGACTATGGCTACACCTTC
CDR3 protein: CASSPRWGQLDYGYTF

J gene: TRBJ2-1
clone size: NA
V gene: TRBV20-1
D gene: TRBD2
CDR3 length: 15
CDR3 DNA: TGCAGTGCTAGAGTCGGTGCGGGGGACTACAATGAGCAGTTCTTC
CDR3 protein: CSARVGAGDYNEQFF

J gene: TRBJ2-1
clone size: few
V gene: TRBV29-1
D gene: NA
CDR3 length: 18
CDR3 DNA: TGCAGCGTTACAGGACGGGAAACGAGTTCGGAATACTACAATGAGCAGTTCTTC
CDR3 protein: CSVTGRETSSEYYNEQFF

J gene: TRBJ2-2
clone size: NA
V gene: TRBV29-1
D gene: TRBD1
CDR3 length: 15
CDR3 DNA: TGCAGCGTCTCCTGGGACAGGGGAGACACCGGGGAGCTGTTTTTT
CDR3 protein: CSVSWDRGDTGELFF

J gene: TRBJ1-5
clone size: few
V gene: TRBV7-2
D gene: NA
CDR3 length: 15
CDR3 DNA: TGTGCCAGCAGCGCGGCGGGGGATGGACACACAGCCCGGCATTTT
CDR3 protein: CASSAAGDGHTARHF

J gene: TRBJ1-1
clone size: NA
V gene: TRBV30
D gene: NA
CDR3 length: 14
CDR3 DNA: TGTGCCTGGAGTGTCCCGACAGGGAACACTGAAGCTTTCTTT
CDR3 protein: CAWSVPTGNTEAFF

J gene: TRBJ2-1
clone size: few
V gene: TRBV7-1
D gene: NA
CDR3 length: 23
CDR3 DNA: TGTGCCAGCAGCTCGACCACGGGACAGGTTATTAGCGGGACCGCCGCCTCCTTCAATGAGCAGTTCTTC
CDR3 protein: CASSSTTGQVISGTAASFNEQFF

J gene: TRBJ2-1
clone size: many
V gene: TRBV27
D gene: NA
CDR3 length: 16
CDR3 DNA: TGTGCCAGCAGTTTATTGGTAGCGTCAGAGGACAATGAGCAGTTCTTC
CDR3 protein: CASSLLVASEDNEQFF

J gene: TRBJ1-2
clone size: many
V gene: TRBV7-9
D gene: NA
CDR3 length: 13
CDR3 DNA: TGTGCCAGCATCTCTTCGGAGGGTGTTGGCTACACCTTC
CDR3 protein: CASISSEGVGYTF

J gene: TRBJ2-3
clone size: NA
V gene: TRBV27
D gene: TRBD1
CDR3 length: 15
CDR3 DNA: TGTGCCAGCAGTTTGTCAGGGGGTTACACAGATACGCAGTATTTT
CDR3 protein: CASSLSGGYTDTQYF

J gene: TRBJ2-1
clone size: few
V gene: TRBV19
D gene: NA
CDR3 length: 14
CDR3 DNA: TGTGCCAGTAGTCCTTACAGGGTTGGCAATGAGCAGTTCTTC
CDR3 protein: CASSPYRVGNEQFF

J gene: TRBJ2-7
clone size: many
V gene: TRBV27
D gene: NA
CDR3 length: 13
CDR3 DNA: TGTGCCAGCAGTTTTACGACGCAAAACGAGCAGTACTTC
CDR3 protein: CASSFTTQNEQYF

J gene: TRBJ1-1
clone size: many
V gene: TRBV7-9
D gene: TRBD1
CDR3 length: 13
CDR3 DNA: TGTGCCAGCGATAAAGGGGGCGCGTCTGAAGCTTTCTTT
CDR3 protein: CASDKGGASEAFF

J gene: TRBJ2-5
clone size: many
V gene: TRBV7-9
D gene: NA
CDR3 length: 14
CDR3 DNA: TGTGCCAGCAGCTTAGCGGGGCACCAAGAGACCCAGTACTTC
CDR3 protein: CASSLAGHQETQYF

J gene: TRBJ2-2
clone size: many
V gene: TRBV4-1
D gene: NA
CDR3 length: 18
CDR3 DNA: TGCGCCAGCAGCCACTTTGGCGAAGGGGCGTATAGAACCGGGGAGCTGTTTTTT
CDR3 protein: CASSHFGEGAYRTGELFF

J gene: TRBJ2-7
clone size: few
V gene: TRBV5-6
D gene: TRBD1
CDR3 length: 14
CDR3 DNA: TGTGCCAGCAGCGGGGGGACAGGGGGCCACGAGCAGTACTTC
CDR3 protein: CASSGGTGGHEQYF

J gene: TRBJ2-5
clone size: few
V gene: TRBV11-3
D gene: TRBD1
CDR3 length: 14
CDR3 DNA: TGTGCCAGCAGCCCGGACAGGGACTGGGAGACCCAGTACTTC
CDR3 protein: CASSPDRDWETQYF

J gene: TRBJ2-7
clone size: few
V gene: TRBV14
D gene: NA
CDR3 length: 14
CDR3 DNA: TGTGCCAGCAGCGACCGGGACACATCCTACGAGCAGTACTTC
CDR3 protein: CASSDRDTSYEQYF

J gene: TRBJ2-4
clone size: few
V gene: TRBV3-1
D gene: NA
CDR3 length: 18
CDR3 DNA: TGTGCCAGCAGCCAAGATCTATCAGCGGAATTAGCCAAAAACATTCAGTACTTC
CDR3 protein: CASSQDLSAELAKNIQYF

J gene: TRBJ2-1
clone size: NA
V gene: TRBV5-1
D gene: NA
CDR3 length: 15
CDR3 DNA: TGCGCCAGCACCCCGTCAGGAGGCCTCGCTGATGAGCAGTTCTTC
CDR3 protein: CASTPSGGLADEQFF

J gene: TRBJ2-5
clone size: few
V gene: TRBV7-8
D gene: NA
CDR3 length: 12
CDR3 DNA: TGTGCCAGCCTTACGGCACACGAGACCCAGTACTTC
CDR3 protein: CASLTAHETQYF